A single sample is the source of the 18 T cell receptor beta chains below, sequenced in a study of tumor and adjacent non-tumor tissue in lung cancer. No cell sorting was done before RNA was extracted from the tissue. Three rounds of nested PCR, following a modified ARM-PCR protocol, produced the TCRbeta library. MiXCR, applied by TCRdb to the multiplex PCR reads, yields one record per CDR3 protein. The sample has 60,000 to 85,000 distinct CDR3 sequences; roughly 80% are singletons. The sequencing sample was made of lung tumor tissue. The receptors were gathered from a woman between 45 and 60 years old with non-small cell lung cancer.

V usage is TRBV29-1 and J usage is TRBJ2-7, with 10 bases identical to TRBD1. The CDR3 totals 16 residues. V lost 8 bases, J lost 7 bases, and 20 bases stayed unmatched. Germline V gene lookup returns CDR1 SQVTM and CDR2 ANQGSEA. In nucleotides, the CDR3 is TGCAGCCTTGGACCCCACGGGACAGGGGATACTAGGGAGCAGTACTTC. It codes for CSLGPHGTGDTREQYF.

The chain uses TRBV5-4 and TRBJ2-7, with D possibly TRBD2 on 5 matching bases. V was cut by 2 bases and J by 1 base, with 13 bases left in between. This CDR3 spans 15 amino acids. Germline CDR1 and CDR2: SGHNT and YYREEE (reference sequence). This CDR3 reads CASSFGRDSSYEQYF. The CDR3 DNA reads as TGTGCCAGCAGCTTCGGCCGGGATAGTTCCTACGAGCAGTACTTC.

The chain carries TRBV29-1 and TRBJ2-7, with unresolved D. The germline V gene encodes CDR1 SQVTM and CDR2 ANQGSEA. V lost 7 bases, J lost 5 bases, and 12 bases lay in between. CDR3 size: 11 residues. As DNA, the CDR3 is TGCAGCGCAAGTATAATAGACGAGCAGTACTTC. It specifies CSASIIDEQYF.

Turning to this clonotype: A much bigger clone sits one base away, suggesting this may be a read error. The chain has TRBV28 and TRBJ1-6; TRBD1 might be the D (5 bases). This CDR3 has 15 amino acids. The V gene's germline CDR1 is MDHEN and CDR2 SYDVKM. Deletions cut 11 bases from V and 7 bases from J, with 21 bases between. CDR3 sequence: CAYSREGMANSPLHF. The CDR3 region has the DNA TGTGCCTACTCAAGGGAGGGGATGGCGAATTCACCCCTCCACTTT.

As concerns this clonotype: As the CDR3 is not closed by the conserved phenylalanine or tryptophan, this likely results from a read error. The chain is built from TRBV6-2 or TRBV6-3 and TRBJ2-7; no firm D call. Germline V gene lookup returns CDR1 MNHEY and CDR2 SVGEGT. CDR3 length equals 11 residues. The CDR3 DNA reads TGTGCTATCAGTAACTACTACGAGCAGTACCTC. Translated: CAISNYYEQYL.

This clonotype was detected once. This chain joins TRBV6-1 and TRBJ2-3; 7 positions match TRBD2. Germline V CDR1 and CDR2: MNHNS, SASEGT. The CDR3 has 13 amino acids. The CDR3 loop reads CTSSGGVWDTQYF. CDR3 sequence (DNA): TGTACAAGCAGTGGGGGGGTCTGGGATACGCAGTATTTT.

Concerning this clonotype itself: Germline and junction disagree at one end, which may indicate a read error. The chain combines TRBV12-3 or TRBV12-4 with TRBJ2-5; TRBD2 aligns across 8 bases. The CDR3 is 13 amino acids. CDR3 in amino acids: CGSCRGRQETQYF. CDR3 bases: TGTGGCAGCTGCCGCGGGAGGCAAGAGACCCAATACTTC.

This clonotype was counted many times. The chain carries TRBV24-1 and TRBJ2-7; possibly TRBD1 or TRBD2 for D (6 bases each). The CDR3 extends over 14 amino acids. Germline V gene data show CDR1 as KGHDR and CDR2 as SFDVKD. Between the trimmed V and J ends, which lost 12 bases and 5 bases, there was a span of 22 bases. As DNA, the CDR3 is TGTGCCCCGCCCAGGGGCGGGGTTGAGGACGAGCAGTACTTC. It specifies CAPPRGGVEDEQYF.

This clonotype was detected ten times or more. The chain is built from TRBV20-1 and TRBJ1-2, with 7 bases that match TRBD1. CDR3 length equals 14 residues. The V and J ends lost 3 bases and 4 bases, in that order; junction bases with no gene match: 8. Germline CDR1 DFQATT, CDR2 SNEGSKA (reference sequence). The CDR3: CSARTGTVTYGYTF. CDR3 DNA sequence: TGCAGTGCTAGGACAGGGACAGTCACCTATGGCTACACCTTC.

Regarding this clonotype: A much more abundant neighbour one base away suggests this may be a read error. The rearrangement uses TRBV28 and TRBJ2-7; possibly TRBD2 for D (6 bases). The CDR3 is 16 amino acids. Germline V gives CDR1 MDHEN, CDR2 SYDVKM. The CDR3 nucleotides read TGTGCCAGCTGTTTTCCTACCGGGAGCGTCGTCTACGAGCAGTACTTC. Residues: CASCFPTGSVVYEQYF.

Concerning this clonotype: A read error may produce the germline difference seen at one junction end. This rearrangement joins TRBV12-3 or TRBV12-4 to TRBJ2-2, with a tentative D call TRBD2 (7 bases). CDR3 length equals 13 residues. CDR3 in amino acids: CARSLGASGELSF. CDR3 DNA: TGTGCCAGAAGTTTGGGGGCCAGCGGGGAGCTGTCTTTT.

As concerns this clonotype: Sequence at one end of the junction differs from germline and may be a read error. The rearrangement uses TRBV6-6 and TRBJ2-1, with 9 positions matching TRBD2. Germline CDR1 and CDR2: MNHNY and SVGAGI (reference sequence). The CDR3 loop spans 14 amino acids. CDR3 in DNA: TGTGCCAGCGGGAGCGGGAGGCCCTACAATGAGCAGTTTTTC. This codes for CASGSGRPYNEQFF.

The chain joins TRBV20-1 to TRBJ2-5, with a tentative D call TRBD1 (6 bases). V was shortened by 5 bases and J by 5 bases, with 21 bases between the two germline ends. This CDR3 is 15 amino acids long. Germline loops: CDR1 DFQATT, CDR2 SNEGSKA (reference sequence). The DNA for the CDR3 is TGCAGTGCTTTCAGGATGGGGGCGGGCGAGGAGACCCAGTACTTC. This sequence encodes CSAFRMGAGEETQYF.

Points on this clonotype: A much bigger clone sits one base away, suggesting this may be a read error. The CDR3 bases are TGCAGTGCTCCACCAAACAGGGGCGGAGGCTGCACCTTC. As protein: CSAPPNRGGGCTF. The rearrangement joins TRBV20-1 to TRBJ1-2; 7 bases fit TRBD1. From germline, CDR1 is DFQATT and CDR2 SNEGSKA (reference sequence). The CDR3 totals 13 residues.

Comments on this clonotype: At one boundary the junction diverges from the germline segment, which might be a read error. The V and J genes are TRBV11-2 and TRBJ2-1, with a weak D call TRBD2 (5 bases). This CDR3 has 14 amino acids. Germline assignment: CDR1 SGHAT and CDR2 FQNNGV. The CDR3 DNA follows: TGTCCCAGCGGCTTTGGCAGTGCCGACAATGAGCAGTTCTTT. Protein product: CPSGFGSADNEQFF.

Comments on this clonotype: Relative to the germline gene, one junction end is altered; a read error may explain this. V gene TRBV6-5 combines with J gene TRBJ1-2; TRBD1 matches 8 bases. This CDR3 is 12 amino acids long. The germline V gene has CDR1 MNHEY and CDR2 SVGAGI. CDR3 in DNA: TGTGTCGGCAGTTCAGGGGGCTATGGCTTCACCTTC. Translation: CVGSSGGYGFTF.

A remark on this clonotype: A much larger clone differs from this one at a single base, so this may be a read error. CDR3 DNA: TGCAGTGCTAGATTGGCGAGGCCCACCGGCACTGGAGCTTTCTTT. Translated, it gives CSARLARPTGTGAFF. The V and J genes are TRBV20-1 and TRBJ1-1; D gene ambiguous. The germline CDR1 and CDR2 sequences are DFQATT and SNEGSKA (reference sequence). CDR3 length: 15 residues.

Turning to this clonotype: The conserved final phenylalanine or tryptophan is absent from the CDR3, which likely points to a read error. J is TRBJ2-5 and V is TRBV11-2; D perhaps matches TRBD2 (6 bases). Trimming took 1 base from V and 0 from J, leaving 12 bases between them. The CDR3 consists of 16 residues. Germline loops: CDR1 SGHAT, CDR2 FQNNGV. CDR3 region: CASSLGGTGNQETQYL. The CDR3 DNA reads TGTGCCAGCAGCTTAGGAGGGACTGGGAACCAAGAGACCCAGTACCTC.